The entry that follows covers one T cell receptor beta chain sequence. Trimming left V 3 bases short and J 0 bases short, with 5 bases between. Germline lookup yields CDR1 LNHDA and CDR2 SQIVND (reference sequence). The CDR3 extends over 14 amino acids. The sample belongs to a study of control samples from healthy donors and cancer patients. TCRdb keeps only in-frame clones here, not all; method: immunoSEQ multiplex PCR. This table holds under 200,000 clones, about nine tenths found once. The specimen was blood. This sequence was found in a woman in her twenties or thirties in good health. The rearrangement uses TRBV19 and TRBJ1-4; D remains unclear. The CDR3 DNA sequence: TGTGCCAGTAGTATGGCAGCAACTAATGAAAAACTGTTTTTT. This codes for CASSMAATNEKLFF.